The clone carrying this T cell receptor beta chain occurred many times. Antigen: not known. Each CDR3 protein is one row after TCRdb ran MiXCR on the 5' RACE reads. The data hold approximately 490,000 distinct CDR3 sequences, with roughly 20% observed a single time. CDR3 length equals 18 residues. Looked up from germline, CDR1 is MNHEY and CDR2 is SVGAGI. The V and J ends lost 4 bases and 4 bases, in that order; junction bases with no gene match: 9. This entry comes from a study of T-cell memory formation after mild COVID-19. Overall study context: For the most part, TCR clusters were specific to one donor. Overall study findings and caveats: From day 15 to 85, contracting clones were balanced between CD4 and CD8, whereas later expanders leaned toward CD4+. CD4+ contracting clones lay mainly in CM and EM, CD8+ ones in EMRA. What remained unconfirmed was the SARS-CoV-2 specificity of second-wave clones peaking on day 37.

The sample comprised PBMCs or a T cell subset sorted from them (not recorded which). This clonotype originated in an adult woman who had mild COVID-19 (a few samples of this study predate the infection). Cell type and time point are not known. The genes are TRBV6-5 and TRBJ2-5; 16 nucleotides align to TRBD2. The CDR3 loop is CASSSSGLAGGPTETQYF. The CDR3 DNA reads as TGTGCCAGCAGTTCCTCGGGACTAGCGGGAGGGCCCACAGAGACCCAGTACTTC.